Here is one T cell receptor beta chain with its context. Its antigen is currently unknown. These data come from a study of T cells in localized non-small cell lung cancer. Study results and limitations: Longer overall survival was associated with a higher density of T cells in the blood. Uninvolved adjacent lung, not tumor, had the highest T cell clonality.

The method was immunoSEQ multiplex PCR; TCRdb's version includes in-frame clones alone and lacks a portion of them. The sample consists of about 83,000 clones, 75% to 85% of them appearing once. Trimming took off 5 bases at V and 2 bases at J, with 10 bases between the two ends. Germline V gene data show CDR1 as LNHDA and CDR2 as SQIVND (reference sequence). The CDR3 is made up of 14 amino acids. This sample comprised peripheral blood, obtained before any cancer treatment. The clonotype was recovered from a female donor over 55 with stage I lung adenocarcinoma. The chain is built from TRBV19 and TRBJ1-5; perhaps TRBD1 as D (6 bases). Written as DNA, the CDR3 is TGTGCCAGTAGTCCACAGGGAGGCAATCAGCCCCAGCATTTT. Protein sequence: CASSPQGGNQPQHF.